The text below deals with one T cell receptor (beta chain). The specificity of this receptor is unknown. Base qualities were left out, and no much larger clone turns up one base away. In total, approximately 610 healthy bone marrow donors made up the cohort. Cohort members were all nominally healthy when sampled, although unrecorded immune exposures were likely present. The donor was CMV seropositive and belonged to the group of around 300 seropositive cohort members. A peripheral blood sample was provided by each donor, and peripheral blood mononuclear cells were used for TCR beta sequencing. Genomic DNA was extracted from the blood cell samples with the Qiagen DNeasy Blood Extraction Kit. Library generation was performed with the immunoSEQ multiplex PCR assay. A mixture of 60 forward primers for TCR Vbeta segments and 13 reverse primers for TCR Jbeta segments was used in the multiplex PCR. The CDR3 region of rearranged TCR beta genes was amplified from genomic DNA by a multiplex PCR assay. Amplified TCR beta libraries were sequenced as 87-base-pair reads on the Illumina HiSeq System. As for the authors' bioinformatics: Across the roughly 640 repertoires, a later analysis counted about 81 million unique TCR beta chains, roughly 11 million of which were shared by at least two donors. Raw reads were error-corrected and collapsed into unique sequences with a nearest-neighbor algorithm that merged closely related sequences to remove PCR and sequencing errors. To assign V, D and J gene segments, CDR3 sequences were aligned to IMGT reference sequences. For a sequence to be retained, a match of at least six nucleotides was required to both a V gene segment and a J gene segment. A rearrangement was called productive if the CDR3 had no stop codons and remained in frame with V and J, and every other rearrangement was called non-productive. Following IMGT convention, CDR3 was defined as the stretch from the second conserved V-encoded cysteine up to the conserved J-encoded phenylalanine. The earlier analysis of a few hundred of the donors excluded any sequence lacking an unambiguous match to a single V gene segment. In an earlier analysis of some 590 of the donors, a V segment was called functional when productive rearrangements were above 56.7%, and segregating when the standard deviation between donors exceeded 5%. A statistical classification framework was built to diagnose cytomegalovirus status from the catalog of TCR beta chain sequences. In a later analysis, V and J genes were assigned by comparing TCR nucleotide sequences against IMGT/GENE-DB human TR gene sequences. The TCRdist pipeline was used in a later analysis to assign CDR3 sequences and most-parsimonious VDJ recombination scenarios. A later analysis defined each TCR beta chain by its CDR3 amino acid sequence plus V-gene family, and excluded reads lacking a unique V-gene family. To address suspected cross-contamination and a sequencing artifact, a later analysis removed over 500 highly shared, low-generation-probability nucleotide sequences. In a later analysis, a clonal expansion index was calculated for each public chain from normalized within-repertoire ranks of inferred template counts. Generation probabilities in a later analysis came from a VDJ recombination model fitted to out-of-frame rearrangements, and those results were checked against IGoR. Hypergeometric tests were used in a later analysis to score TCR-TCR, TCR-HLA and TCR-CMV co-occurrence, with a repertoire-size bias correction applied to the TCR pairs. False discovery rates were estimated in a later analysis by permuting HLA or CMV assignments 20 times. In a later analysis, co-occurring TCRs were grouped using DBSCAN, and TCRdist sequence similarity was added for clustering within HLA-allele-positive subsets. Repertoires with fewer than 30,000 or more than 120,000 public chains were left out of co-occurrence clustering, as were five repertoires with anomalous nucleotide sharing. TCRdb re-hosts the immuneACCESS table, in-frame sequences only. Its copies lack some clones; in the studies checked, an unresolved V gene accounts for under half of them, and the cause for the rest is not known. V and J calls plus clone size are reproduced from that table; the DNA served to infer D and trimming. This sample is represented by 100,000 or so clones; around 79% of them were singletons. The ten largest clones take up around 14% of the sample.

This specimen comes from a study of cytomegalovirus exposure and HLA in healthy donors listed by TCRdb under 2017. At the level of the whole study: An earlier analysis of 587 of the donors reported 276 Gb of sequence data and 95 million to 140 million unique TCR beta sequences obtained from some 170 million T cells. An earlier analysis of approximately 630 of the donors applied high-throughput TCR beta sequencing to assess whether each TCR beta V gene segment acted as functional or pseudogenic. The number of typed donors differed by locus: about 620-640 for A, B, C, DRB1 and DQB1; 500 to 550 for DQA1; approximately 600 for DPA1; and some 450 for DPB1. Several DR-DQ haplotypes were handled as single units for association and clustering because linkage in the cohort was strong. The aim of the study was to test whether cataloging public T cell receptors could identify signatures of past pathogen exposure. In a later genetic analysis, genome-wide SNP genotypes for 398 of the 666 donors were used, and that subset was treated as a discovery cohort. Besides the first cohort of some 670 subjects, a separate validation cohort made up of over 95 different subjects was used. Among the roughly 410 genotyped donors, approximately 81% belonged to the genetic ancestry cluster associated with self-reported Caucasian donors. High-throughput TCR immunosequencing, statistical association of individual TCRs with disease status, and machine learning were combined to predict cytomegalovirus infection status. HLA typing included class I and class II loci at four-digit resolution. Donor age, sex, ethnicity and CMV serostatus were compiled alongside the repertoire data. The later analysis used no new phenotypic data to find candidate immune exposures, relying instead on TCR beta sequences and their occurrence across donors. All discovery cohort repertoires had been generated on a single sequencing platform. To study patterns of TCR occurrence, a later analysis re-analyzed previously published TCR beta repertoires from 600 to 750 donors and added high-resolution HLA genotyping. An early release covering just under 650 HLA-typed donors comprised around 300 gigabases of sequencing data and around 85 million unique TCR sequences. Using immunosequencing, the study profiled T cell repertoires from about 650 subjects and related those repertoires to cytomegalovirus serostatus. On average, around 200,000 unique TCR beta nucleotide sequences were sequenced per donor among a few hundred genotyped donors of the cohort, with approximately 18% of those sequences being non-productive. Here is what the overall study found, with its caveats: Some IMGT-functional V segments, including TRBV6-2 and TRBV6-3, could not be distinguished by the 87-base-pair reads and were therefore excluded. CMV serostatus was the only immune exposure information available for the cohort. The authors suggested that the approach could potentially be generalized to other disease states and immunological phenotypes. A later analysis found that most CMV-associated TCR beta chains appeared HLA-restricted, with HLA associations seemingly driven largely by CMV exposure. According to a later analysis, TCR association rates differed among HLA loci, with DRB1 alleles showing the most associated TCRs and HLA-C alleles showing the fewest. Strong co-occurrence of HLA alleles, especially DR and DQ, made assigning TCR associations to individual alleles difficult. V-gene and J-gene trimming of TCR beta chains was associated with a missense DCLRE1C variant in a later genetic analysis, and the association was replicated in an independent cohort. In a later genetic analysis, fewer N-insertions in productive TCRs were reported among donors in an Asian-associated ancestry cluster than the approximately 710-donor mean. Roughly uniform sequencing depth across donors was assumed in presence/absence analyses, although this assumption may not hold. A cluster of highly shared sequence variants was judged likely to represent a technical artifact of the sequencing pipeline. Seventeen rarely observed V segments, including chromosome 9 orphons, were excluded from the earlier analysis of several hundred of the donors because counts were too low. The classifier was reported to diagnose cytomegalovirus status with high specificity and sensitivity in both the original and validation cohorts. A later analysis reported that several top co-occurrence clusters appeared linked to parvovirus B19, influenza, CMV and Epstein-Barr virus. Most TCR sequences were seen in very few donors, while some public TCRs were found in many individuals. A further reported finding was that TCR beta sequences accurately predicted the HLA-A and HLA-B alleles for most subjects in the first cohort. Because HLA typing was missing for some donors at each locus, association tests included only the typed subset. In this cohort, only TCR beta chains were sequenced, and detectable features were limited by the absence of alpha or paired-chain data. Correlated functional status among segregating V segments might be attributable to linkage disequilibrium, but an unknown experimental factor could not be ruled out. In an earlier analysis of over 550 of the donors, most TCR beta V segments were observed in productive rearrangements about 90% or about 30% of the time, broadly matching IMGT annotations. The study listed 164 TCR beta chains as associated with cytomegalovirus. Compared with equally common non-associated chains, HLA-associated TCR beta chains in a later analysis were more clonally expanded and had lower generation probabilities. In a later analysis, 16,951 TCR beta sequences were associated with specific HLA alleles at a false discovery rate of 0.05. A few of the identified cytomegalovirus-associated TCR beta chains were confirmed in vitro to be specific for cytomegalovirus antigens.

Per the germline V gene, MDHEN is the CDR1 and SYDVKM is the CDR2. Trimming accounts for 6 bases at V and 1 base at J, while the number of junction bases matched to no gene is 8. The CDR3 contains 15 residues, cysteine and phenylalanine counted. Only the CDR3 DNA is retained, 45 bases long and in frame from the first base. The source material was PBMCs. The TCR was taken from a male donor in good health and CMV-seropositive. The chain is assembled from TRBV28 and TRBJ2-5; the junction holds 7 bases that match TRBD2. The DNA reads TGTGCCAGCAGACATCCGCTAGCGGCCCAAGAGACCCAGTACTTC. It codes for CASRHPLAAQETQYF.